This T cell receptor beta chain was found in a study of shared clonotypes between healthy human individuals (dated by TCRdb to 2018 to 2021). For the wider study: The cohort included three men and a couple of women between 18 and 49 years of age. To increase sequencing depth and limit assay-specific biases, TCR repertoire library preparation and sequencing were carried out by different laboratories using diverse techniques. Leukapheresis yielded between about 0.85 and 10 billion PBMCs per donor. To estimate repertoire size and how much clonotypes are shared between individuals, the study performed deep sequencing of blood TCR repertoires from a handful of healthy adults. Per donor, three plates each were used for CD4 naive and CD4 memory, two for CD8 naive, and one for CD8 memory. Study-level results and caveats: Sampling was restricted to blood, and TCR repertoires in tissues likely differ from the TCR repertoires found in blood. Compared with non-shared clonotypes, clonotypes shared by all four sorted-subset donors had higher generation probabilities. Because the study included only a small number of donors, the genetic and exposure-history diversity represented was limited. Pairwise subsampling indicated that sequencing depth was expected to affect the degree of clonotype sharing among donors. Naive subsets generally had larger estimated clonotype richness than memory subsets did. Rarefaction of sorted-subset datasets indicated incomplete sequencing despite the large sequencing depth. Sharing across a handful of donors was observed for approximately 4.6% of naive CD4, under 4% of naive CD8, 2% to 2.5% of memory CD4, and around 0.4% of memory CD8 clonotypes.

The donors were healthy, HIV-negative adults who had no recently reported acute infections or vaccinations. All donors were Caucasian adults living in Nashville, Tennessee, USA. Magnetic negative selection was used to enrich CD4+ T cells, after which naive cells were positively selected on CD45RA and the negative fraction became the memory subset. Blood was obtained by leukapheresis, after which PBMCs were separated by Ficoll-Histopaque density gradient centrifugation and cryopreserved in liquid nitrogen vapor phase. Analytical flow cytometry was used to check the purity and quantity of every magnetically sorted T cell population. Each sorted fraction had its genomic DNA isolated and then quantified by UV absorbance on a Nanodrop 2000c. A remark on this clone: There is no known antigen for this receptor. The record has no base qualities; no much larger clone is one base away.

Using the deep immunoSEQ assay, multiplex PCR amplified TCR CDR3 regions from genomic DNA. Extracted genomic DNA from each cell subset was spread evenly across all wells of several immunoSEQ 96-well plates, with each plate serving as a replicate. For sorted subsets, each replicate PCR was loaded with approximately 190 ng genomic DNA, equivalent to 25,000 to 35,000 T cell genomes. The purified libraries were quantified using a Qubit 3.0 fluorometer, sized with a Bioanalyzer 2100, and then quantified again using the KAPA Library Quantification kit. Each immunoSEQ 96-well plate was sequenced on its own single-read 150-cycle Illumina NextSeq 550 flow cell. Processing in the source paper ran as follows. Because only junctional sequences without quality scores were contained in the immunoSEQ output, filtering matching that applied to full-length reads could not be performed. To assign V/J genes and CDR3, sequences were annotated using PyIR, a Python wrapper for IgBLAST v1.9, with IMGT germline references. Reads were removed for weak V/J assignments (E-value above 1e-6), missing CDR3, stop codons, out-of-frame junctions, or ambiguous translated residues. V3J clonotypes were defined as sequences sharing the same inferred V gene, J gene, and CDR3 amino acid sequence. Percentage overlap between repertoires was calculated by dividing the number of shared unique clonotypes by the size of the smaller repertoire. RTK rarefaction, the Chao1 estimator, and Recon v2.1 estimates of unobserved clonotypes were used to assess repertoire richness. OLGA was used to compute generation probabilities for all TCRbeta clonotypes that the gDNA method yielded from a handful of donors. This immuneACCESS table, as held by TCRdb, lists in-frame sequences with V and J called but not all clones. Of the missing ones, under half trace to an unresolved V gene in checked studies; the others have no known cause. D and trimming were read from the DNA, whereas the V and J calls and clone size are those reported in that table. In this sample the table shows 850,000 to 1,200,000 clones, 60% to 80% of which occur a single time. The ten biggest clones cover around 1.5% of the sample.

The sequenced sample consisted of memory CD4+ T cells sorted from blood. The intended sense of this specimen's cell subset or site label: CD45RA-negative fraction. The receptor's source is a man in his late teens or twenties in good health.

CDR3 sequence: CASSLPQGYNSPLHF. At the DNA level, the sequence is TGCGCCAGCAGCTTACCTCAGGGGTATAATTCACCCCTCCACTTT. The chain is assembled from TRBV5-1 and TRBJ1-6; tentative D gene TRBD1, with 6 bases matching. V lost 2 bases and J lost 4 bases; the stretch between them is 10 bases long. From the germline V gene, CDR1 is SGHRS and CDR2 is YFSETQ. The CDR3 spans 15 residues, from the cysteine through the phenylalanine. Only the CDR3 portion is preserved as DNA: 45 bases, with reading frame beginning at the first base. Here the CDR3 is joined to the reference TRBV5-1 and TRBJ1-6 genes, and the full variable domain is: KAGVTQTPRYLIKTRGQQVTLSCSPISGHRSVSWYQQTPGQGLQFLFEYFSETQRNKGNFPGRFSGRQFSNSRSEMNVSTLELGDSALYLCASSLPQGYNSPLHFGNGTRLTVT.